This T cell receptor (beta chain) was retrieved from a study of shared clonotypes between healthy human individuals. Study results and caveats: The four-donor shared clonotypes exceeded non-shared clonotypes in generation probability, with non-shared ones scoring lower.

Template for every sorted-subset replicate PCR totaled roughly 210 ng DNA, some 30,000 T cell genomes. Original handling: As immunoSEQ supplied junction-only sequences (without quality scores), filtering differed. Clones were sequenced by immunoSEQ multiplex PCR, and TCRdb holds only the in-frame ones, with some missing. That table supplies the V and J calls and clone size; D and trimming were determined from the DNA. The table lists roughly 2.5 million clones, more than 80% of them singletons, with 0.11% to 0.15% in the top ten. Between the trimmed V and J ends, which lost 2 bases and 0 bases, there was a span of 16 bases. CDR1 GTSNPN and CDR2 SVGIG come from the germline V gene (reference sequence). This CDR3 comprises 17 residues. Regarding this clone: Antigen: not known.

This receptor was taken from a young man in good health. Sequenced sample: naive CD4+ T cells sorted from blood. Subset specified: CD45RA+ positively selected. The chain carries TRBV30 and TRBJ2-2, with D possibly being TRBD1 (6 bases). CDR3: CAWSLWGPASNTGELFF. For the CDR3, the DNA is TGTGCCTGGAGTCTGTGGGGGCCAGCCTCGAACACCGGGGAGCTGTTTTTT.